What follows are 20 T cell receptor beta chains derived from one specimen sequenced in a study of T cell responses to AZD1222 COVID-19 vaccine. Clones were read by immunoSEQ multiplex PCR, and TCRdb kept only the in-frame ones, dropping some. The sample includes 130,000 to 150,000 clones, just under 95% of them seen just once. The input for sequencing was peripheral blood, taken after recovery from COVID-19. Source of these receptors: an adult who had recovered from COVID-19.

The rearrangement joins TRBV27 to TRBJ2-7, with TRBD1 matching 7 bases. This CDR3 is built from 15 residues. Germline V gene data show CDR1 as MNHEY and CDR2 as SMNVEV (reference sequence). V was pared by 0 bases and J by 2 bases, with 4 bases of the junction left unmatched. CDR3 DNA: TGTGCCAGCAGTTTATCCCGACAGGGCCCCTACGAGCAGTACTTC. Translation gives CASSLSRQGPYEQYF.

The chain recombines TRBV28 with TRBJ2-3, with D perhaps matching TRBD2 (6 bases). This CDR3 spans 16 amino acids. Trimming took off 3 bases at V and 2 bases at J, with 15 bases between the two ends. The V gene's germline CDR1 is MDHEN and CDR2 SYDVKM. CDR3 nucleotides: TGTGCCAGCAGTTTCCGAGGCCGGGGGACCACAGATACGCAGTATTTT. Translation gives CASSFRGRGTTDTQYF.

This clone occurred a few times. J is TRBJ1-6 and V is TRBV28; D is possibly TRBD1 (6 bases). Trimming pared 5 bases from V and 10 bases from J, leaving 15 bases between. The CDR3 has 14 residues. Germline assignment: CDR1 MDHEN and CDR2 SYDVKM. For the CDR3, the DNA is TGTGCCAGCAGTACAGGACAGCTAGGGTCACCCCTCCACTTT. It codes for CASSTGQLGSPLHF.

The CDR3 bases are TGCGCCAGCAGCTTGGCACCGGGACTAGCGGGACCCAACGAGCAGTACTTC. Translation: CASSLAPGLAGPNEQYF. V and J are TRBV5-1 and TRBJ2-7; 13 bases line up with TRBD2. Trimming removed 0 bases from V and 5 bases from J; junction bases left unmatched: 8. CDR3 length: 17 residues. Germline values: CDR1 SGHRS, CDR2 YFSETQ.

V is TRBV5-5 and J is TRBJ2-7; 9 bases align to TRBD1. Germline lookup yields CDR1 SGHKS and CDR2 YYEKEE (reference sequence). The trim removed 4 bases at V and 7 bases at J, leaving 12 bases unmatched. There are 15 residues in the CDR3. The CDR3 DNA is TGTGCCAGCAGCGGGGGACAGGGACCCTTGGGAGAGCAGTACTTC. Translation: CASSGGQGPLGEQYF.

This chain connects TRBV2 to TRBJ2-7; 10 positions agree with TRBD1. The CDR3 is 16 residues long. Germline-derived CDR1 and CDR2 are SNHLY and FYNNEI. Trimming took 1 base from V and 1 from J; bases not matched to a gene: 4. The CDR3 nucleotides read TGTGCCAGCAGTGAAGATTGGACAGGGGGTTCCTACGAGCAGTACTTC. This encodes CASSEDWTGGSYEQYF.

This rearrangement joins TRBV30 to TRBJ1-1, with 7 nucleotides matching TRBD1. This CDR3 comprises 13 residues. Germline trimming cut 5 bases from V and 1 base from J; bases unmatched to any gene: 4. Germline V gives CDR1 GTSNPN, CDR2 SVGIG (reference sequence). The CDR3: CAWQGDWNTEAFF. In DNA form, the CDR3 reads TGTGCCTGGCAGGGGGATTGGAACACTGAAGCTTTCTTT.

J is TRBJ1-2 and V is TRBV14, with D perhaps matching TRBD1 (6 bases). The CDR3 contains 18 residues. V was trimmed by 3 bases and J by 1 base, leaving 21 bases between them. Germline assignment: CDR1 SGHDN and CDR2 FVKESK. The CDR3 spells CASSHQGPGNVGNYGYTF. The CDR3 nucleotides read TGTGCCAGCAGCCACCAGGGGCCAGGGAACGTGGGTAACTATGGCTACACCTTC. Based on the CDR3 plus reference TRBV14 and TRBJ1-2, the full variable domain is EAGVTQFPSHSVIEKGQTVTLRCDPISGHDNLYWYRRVMGKEIKFLLHFVKESKQDESGMPNNRFLAERTGGTYSTLKVQPAELEDSGVYFCASSHQGPGNVGNYGYTFGSGTRLTVV.

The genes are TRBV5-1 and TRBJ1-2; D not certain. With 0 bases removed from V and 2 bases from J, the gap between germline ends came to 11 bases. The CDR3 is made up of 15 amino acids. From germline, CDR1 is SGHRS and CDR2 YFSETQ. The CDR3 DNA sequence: TGCGCCAGCAGCTTGGGGGCTGTGGGAAACTATGGCTACACCTTC. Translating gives CASSLGAVGNYGYTF.

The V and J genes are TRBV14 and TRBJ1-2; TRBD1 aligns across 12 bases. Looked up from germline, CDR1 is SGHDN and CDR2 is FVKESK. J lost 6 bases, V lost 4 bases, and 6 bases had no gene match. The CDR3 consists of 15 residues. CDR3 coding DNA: TGTGCCAGCAGCCCGCGGGACAGGGGGCTCGATGGCTACACCTTC. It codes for CASSPRDRGLDGYTF.

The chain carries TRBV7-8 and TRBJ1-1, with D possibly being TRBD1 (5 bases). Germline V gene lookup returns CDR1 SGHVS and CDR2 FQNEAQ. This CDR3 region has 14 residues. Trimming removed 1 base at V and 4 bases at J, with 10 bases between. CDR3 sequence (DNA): TGTGCCAGCAGCTTAGATCCCGGGGGCACTGAAGCTTTCTTT. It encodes CASSLDPGGTEAFF.

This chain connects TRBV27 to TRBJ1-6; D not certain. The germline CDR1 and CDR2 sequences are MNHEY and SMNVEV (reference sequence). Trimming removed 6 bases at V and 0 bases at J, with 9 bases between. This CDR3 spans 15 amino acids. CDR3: CASSPFSSYNSPLHF. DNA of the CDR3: TGTGCCAGCAGCCCCTTCTCCTCCTATAATTCACCCCTCCACTTT.

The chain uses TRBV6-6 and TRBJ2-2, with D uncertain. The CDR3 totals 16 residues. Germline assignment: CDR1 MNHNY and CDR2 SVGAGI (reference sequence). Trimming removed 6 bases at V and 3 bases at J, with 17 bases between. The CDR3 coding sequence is TGTGCCAGCAGCTCCCCCTCGGGCCGATACACCGGGGAGCTGTTTTTT. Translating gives CASSSPSGRYTGELFF.

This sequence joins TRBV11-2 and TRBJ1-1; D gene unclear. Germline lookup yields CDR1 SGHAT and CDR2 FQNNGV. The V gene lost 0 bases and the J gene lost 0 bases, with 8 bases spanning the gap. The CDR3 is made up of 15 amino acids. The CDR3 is CASSLEGRLNTEAFF. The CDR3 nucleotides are TGTGCCAGCAGCTTAGAAGGACGGTTGAACACTGAAGCTTTCTTT.

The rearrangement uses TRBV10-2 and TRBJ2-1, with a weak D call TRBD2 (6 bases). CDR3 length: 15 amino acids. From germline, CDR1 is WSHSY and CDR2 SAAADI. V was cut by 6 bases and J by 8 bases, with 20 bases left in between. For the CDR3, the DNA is TGCGCCAGCAGGGCGGGACCGTCCCTAGGCGATGAGCAGTTCTTC. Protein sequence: CASRAGPSLGDEQFF.

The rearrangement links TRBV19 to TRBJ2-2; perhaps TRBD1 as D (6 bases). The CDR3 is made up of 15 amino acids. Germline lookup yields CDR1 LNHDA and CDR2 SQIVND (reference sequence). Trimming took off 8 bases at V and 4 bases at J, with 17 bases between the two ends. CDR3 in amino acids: CASCKFTGTTGELFF. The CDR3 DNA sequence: TGTGCCAGTTGTAAGTTTACAGGGACCACCGGGGAGCTGTTTTTT. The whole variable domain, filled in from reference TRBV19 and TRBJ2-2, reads DGGITQSPKYLFRKEGQNVTLSCEQNLNHDAMYWYRQDPGQGLRLIYYSQIVNDFQKGDIAEGYSVSREKKESFPLTVTSAQKNPTAFYLCASCKFTGTTGELFFGEGSRLTVL.

CDR3 sequence (DNA): TGTGCCAGCAGTTACTCGCGACAGCTCAACACCGGGGAGCTGTTTTTT. This codes for CASSYSRQLNTGELFF. This chain joins TRBV6-6 and TRBJ2-2, with D perhaps TRBD1 (5 bases). Trimming took off 0 bases at V and 2 bases at J, with 10 bases between the two ends. There are 16 residues in the CDR3. Germline CDR1 reads MNHNY; CDR2 reads SVGAGI (reference sequence).

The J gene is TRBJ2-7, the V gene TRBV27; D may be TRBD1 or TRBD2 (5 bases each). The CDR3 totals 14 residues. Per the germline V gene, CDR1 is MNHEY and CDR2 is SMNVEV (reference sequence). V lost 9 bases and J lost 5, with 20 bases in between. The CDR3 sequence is CASRNWGRDHEQYF. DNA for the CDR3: TGTGCCAGTCGAAACTGGGGCAGGGACCACGAGCAGTACTTC.

The CDR3 sequence is CASRPTTGATTEAFF. DNA of the CDR3: TGTGCCAGCAGACCTACGACAGGGGCGACCACTGAAGCTTTCTTT. The chain joins TRBV3-1 (or the pseudogene TRBV3-2) to TRBJ1-1; 8 bases fit TRBD1. Per the germline V gene, CDR1 is LGHDT and CDR2 is YNNKEL (reference sequence). The CDR3 runs to 15 residues. The junction had 10 bases not matched to a gene; V was cut back by 6 bases and J by 4 bases.

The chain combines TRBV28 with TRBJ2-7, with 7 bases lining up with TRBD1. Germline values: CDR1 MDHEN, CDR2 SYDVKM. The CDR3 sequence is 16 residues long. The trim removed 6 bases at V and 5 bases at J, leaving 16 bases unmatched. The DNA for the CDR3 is TGTGCCAGCAGACCGTTTAACAGGGGTTTTTACGACGAGCAGTACTTC. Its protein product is CASRPFNRGFYDEQYF.